These 17 T cell receptor beta chains originate from one sample sequenced in a study of cytomegalovirus exposure and HLA in healthy donors. PCR was performed using 60 Vbeta and 13 Jbeta primers. The method was immunoSEQ multiplex PCR; TCRdb's version includes in-frame clones alone and lacks a portion of them. The sample lists over 150,000 clones, roughly four fifths occurring once. The sequenced sample was PBMCs. The receptor set was obtained from a man between 45 and 60 years old in good health and CMV-seropositive.

CDR3 in amino acids: CASSQDLRMNTEAFF. Written as DNA, the CDR3 is TGTGCCAGCAGCCAAGATCTGCGGATGAACACTGAAGCTTTCTTT. This chain joins TRBV4-2 and TRBJ1-1; no firm D call. The germline V and J ends were trimmed by 0 bases and 0 bases, with 8 bases remaining between them. Germline CDR1 is LGHNA and CDR2 is YNFKEQ. The CDR3 has 15 residues.

This clone came up a few times. The chain carries TRBV5-8 and TRBJ2-3; 9 bases map to TRBD2. This CDR3 is built from 16 residues. Germline V lookup: CDR1 SGHTS, CDR2 YDEGEE. V was pared by 4 bases and J by 0 bases, with 6 bases of the junction left unmatched. CDR3: CASSPKTSGSTDTQYF. CDR3 nucleotide sequence: TGTGCCAGCAGCCCCAAGACTAGCGGAAGCACAGATACGCAGTATTTT.

The V and J genes are TRBV15 and TRBJ2-2; TRBD1 aligns across 9 bases. J gave up 7 bases and V 1 base, and 7 bases lay outside the gene matches. Germline loops: CDR1 LNHNV, CDR2 YYDKDF (reference sequence). This CDR3 comprises 16 residues. CDR3 sequence: CATSRGTGEISGELFF. DNA of the CDR3: TGTGCCACCAGCAGAGGGACAGGGGAGATTAGCGGGGAGCTGTTTTTT.

V usage is TRBV28 and J usage is TRBJ1-2; 9 bases are a match to TRBD1. Germline V CDR1 and CDR2: MDHEN, SYDVKM. This CDR3 has 14 amino acids. With V trimmed by 8 bases and J by 3 bases, 7 bases remained unmatched. CDR3: CASGTGRLDYGYTF. The CDR3, as DNA: TGTGCCAGCGGGACAGGGCGGTTGGACTATGGCTACACCTTC.

The rearrangement links TRBV6-5 to TRBJ2-7; TRBD2 agrees at 8 bases. V gave up 4 bases and J gave up 3 bases; unmatched junction bases: 5. Germline CDR1 reads MNHEY; CDR2 reads SVGAGI. This CDR3 spans 14 amino acids. Here the CDR3 DNA reads TGTGCCAGCAGTTCCTATCGGGGGGGCTACGAGCAGTACTTC. Translating gives CASSSYRGGYEQYF.

CDR3: CASRSPGANYGYTF. CDR3 bases: TGTGCCAGCAGATCACCAGGGGCGAACTATGGCTACACCTTC. The V and J genes are TRBV28 and TRBJ1-2, with D perhaps matching TRBD1 (6 bases). The CDR3 runs to 14 residues. Germline V gene sequence: CDR1 MDHEN, CDR2 SYDVKM. V lost 6 bases and J 2 bases, leaving 13 bases between the germline ends.

V usage is TRBV4-2 and J usage is TRBJ2-5; D not resolved. Germline CDR1 reads LGHNA; CDR2 reads YNFKEQ. The V gene lost 1 base and the J gene lost 4 bases, with 10 bases spanning the gap. This CDR3 is 14 amino acids long. The CDR3 sequence is CASSQGSRLETQYF. CDR3 nucleotide sequence: TGTGCCAGCAGCCAAGGGTCACGGTTAGAGACCCAGTACTTC.

The genes are TRBV9 and TRBJ2-2; D call uncertain. Germline CDR1 reads SGDLS; CDR2 reads YYNGEE. The CDR3 sequence is 13 residues long. V shed 4 bases and J shed 1 base, with 5 bases lying between them. The CDR3 nucleotides read TGTGCCAGCAGCTCGTTGAACACCGGGGAGCTGTTTTTT. Translated, it gives CASSSLNTGELFF.

V is TRBV6-6 and J is TRBJ2-2; TRBD2 matches 11 bases. Germline V CDR1 and CDR2: MNHNY, SVGAGI (reference sequence). The CDR3 sequence is 16 residues long. J gave up 12 bases and V 6 bases, and 15 bases lay outside the gene matches. CDR3 loop: CASRQLLAGAARKLFF. CDR3 coding DNA: TGTGCCAGCAGACAACTACTAGCGGGGGCCGCCAGGAAGCTGTTTTTT.

This clone showed up just a few times. This chain uses TRBV6-1 with TRBJ2-1, with 10 bases lining up with TRBD2. CDR1 is MNHNS and CDR2 is SASEGT in the germline V gene. The CDR3 sequence is 15 residues long. Unmatched junction bases numbered 5, after V lost 5 bases and J lost 4 bases. The CDR3 DNA reads as TGTGCCAGCAGTCTGGGGACTAGCGTATACAATGAGCAGTTCTTC. It specifies CASSLGTSVYNEQFF.

The genes are TRBV10-1 and TRBJ2-1, with D perhaps TRBD2 (6 bases). The CDR3 loop spans 13 amino acids. Trimming took 2 bases from V and 15 from J, leaving 17 bases between them. Germline V gives CDR1 WNHNN, CDR2 SYGVQD (reference sequence). The chain's CDR3 is CASSEPPRELAFF. The DNA for the CDR3 is TGCGCCAGCAGTGAGCCGCCCCGGGAGCTAGCGTTCTTC.

This rearrangement joins TRBV15 to TRBJ2-7; 9 nucleotides align to TRBD1. The CDR3 extends over 14 amino acids. Germline assignment: CDR1 LNHNV and CDR2 YYDKDF (reference sequence). The V and J ends lost 4 bases and 4 bases, in that order; junction bases with no gene match: 5. CDR3 nucleotides: TGTGCCACCAGCAAGGGGGACAGGGCATACGAGCAGTACTTC. Amino acids: CATSKGDRAYEQYF.

The chain employs TRBV30 and TRBJ2-1; maybe TRBD2 (5 bases). The germline gives CDR1 GTSNPN, CDR2 SVGIG (reference sequence). Deletions cut 0 bases from V and 10 bases from J, with 13 bases between. The CDR3 length is 13 residues. CDR3 sequence: CAWSVGSPLEQFF. The CDR3 bases are TGTGCCTGGAGTGTAGGGAGTCCGCTAGAGCAGTTCTTC.

This clone was found a few times. This chain joins TRBV7-6 and TRBJ1-2; TRBD1 might be the D (6 bases). This CDR3 is built from 14 residues. Trimming took 5 bases from V and 7 from J, leaving 17 bases between them. CDR1 and CDR2 (germline): SGHVS, FNYEAQ. The CDR3 coding sequence is TGTGCCAGCAGCCCCTCAGGGGACCCCTCTGGCTACACCTTC. Translated: CASSPSGDPSGYTF.

The chain recombines TRBV30 with TRBJ1-6, with TRBD1 identical over 8 bases. This CDR3 comprises 14 residues. CDR1 is GTSNPN and CDR2 is SVGIG in the germline V gene (reference sequence). Losses at the gene ends were 1 base for V and 10 bases for J; bases not matched to a gene: 6. The CDR3 loop is CAWSGDRGGSPLHF. The CDR3 region has the DNA TGTGCCTGGAGTGGAGACAGGGGCGGATCACCCCTCCACTTT.

This clone was seen only once. The gene calls are TRBV5-4 and TRBJ2-2; 12 positions match TRBD1. This CDR3 spans 17 amino acids. V was clipped by 2 bases and J by 5 bases; unmatched bases: 7. Germline-derived CDR1 and CDR2 are SGHNT and YYREEE (reference sequence). CDR3 amino acids: CASSFPGQGASTGELFF. The CDR3 coding sequence is TGTGCCAGCAGCTTCCCGGGACAGGGGGCCAGTACCGGGGAGCTGTTTTTT.

The rearrangement joins TRBV6-5 to TRBJ2-1; tentative D call: TRBD2 (7 bases). V was clipped by 6 bases and J by 4 bases, with 13 bases between them. CDR3 length: 14 residues. The germline gives CDR1 MNHEY, CDR2 SVGAGI. The CDR3 DNA is TGTGCCAGCAGCGGCGGGGGCTTGTACAATGAGCAGTTCTTC. Translation gives CASSGGGLYNEQFF.